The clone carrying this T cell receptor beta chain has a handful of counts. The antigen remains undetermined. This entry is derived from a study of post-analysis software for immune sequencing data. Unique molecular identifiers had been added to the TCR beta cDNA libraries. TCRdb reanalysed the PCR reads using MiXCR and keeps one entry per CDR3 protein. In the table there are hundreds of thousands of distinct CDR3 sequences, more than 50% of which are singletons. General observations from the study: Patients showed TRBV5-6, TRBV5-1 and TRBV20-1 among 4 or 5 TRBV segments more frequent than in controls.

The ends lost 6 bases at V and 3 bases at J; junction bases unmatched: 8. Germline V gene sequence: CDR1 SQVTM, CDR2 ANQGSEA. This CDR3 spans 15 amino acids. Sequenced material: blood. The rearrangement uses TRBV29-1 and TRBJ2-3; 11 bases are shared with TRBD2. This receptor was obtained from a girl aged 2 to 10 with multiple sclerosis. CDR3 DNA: TGCAGCGTGGATCGGACTAGCGGGCTAACAGATACGCAGTATTTT. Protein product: CSVDRTSGLTDTQYF.